This T cell receptor (beta chain) came from a study of technical replicates of blood from a handful of donors. Trimming removed 3 bases from V and 0 bases from J, with 2 bases in between. From germline, CDR1 is MNHEY and CDR2 SMNVEV (reference sequence). The CDR3 sequence is 13 residues long. This table comes from immunoSEQ multiplex PCR, and its TCRdb copy is limited to in-frame clones, with some not included. The sample contains about 93,000 clones, roughly 96% of which appear only once. Sequenced: T cells isolated from PBMCs. The receptor comes from a human donor in good health. The chain links TRBV27 to TRBJ1-4; D call uncertain. The CDR3, as DNA: TGTGCCAGCAGTTTCTCAACTAATGAAAAACTGTTTTTT. Translating gives CASSFSTNEKLFF.